This T cell receptor beta chain was sequenced in a study of cytomegalovirus exposure and HLA in healthy donors. For this clone: Its antigen is not known.

General study points: The sole available immune exposure information was CMV serostatus.

Germline V CDR1 and CDR2: LGHNA, YSLEER. The trim removed 0 bases at V and 2 bases at J, leaving 4 bases unmatched. This CDR3 region has 16 residues. This PCR relied on a set of 60 Vbeta primers and 13 Jbeta primers. TCRdb's table, derived via immunoSEQ multiplex PCR, lists solely in-frame clones and lacks some. In the table there are about 120,000 clones, nearly 80% of which are singletons. Specimen: PBMCs. The chain uses TRBV4-3 and TRBJ2-1; 7 bases match TRBD1. The clonotype comes from a woman in her 30s in good health and CMV-seronegative. The CDR3 DNA is TGCGCCAGCAGCCAAGATCATGGGACAGCCTACAATGAGCAGTTCTTC. Protein: CASSQDHGTAYNEQFF.